This T cell receptor beta chain is drawn from a study of shared clonotypes between healthy human individuals. TCRdb's table, derived via immunoSEQ multiplex PCR, lists solely in-frame clones and lacks some. The sample has nearly 2 million clones; about 95% are singletons. Terminally differentiated effector memory CD45RA+ cells were left out of the naive CD8 fraction, which was CD45RO-negative and positively selected for CCR7. Germline CDR1 is LNHDA and CDR2 is SQIVND (reference sequence). This CDR3 region has 14 residues. Trimming took off 8 bases at V and 6 bases at J, with 16 bases between the two ends.

This TCR came from a man younger than 30 in good health. Sequences were obtained from naive CD8+ T cells sorted from blood. The rearrangement joins TRBV19 to TRBJ2-2; no clear D. The CDR3 sequence: CASEVDGFAGELFF. CDR3 in DNA: TGTGCCAGTGAAGTCGACGGGTTCGCCGGGGAGCTGTTTTTT.